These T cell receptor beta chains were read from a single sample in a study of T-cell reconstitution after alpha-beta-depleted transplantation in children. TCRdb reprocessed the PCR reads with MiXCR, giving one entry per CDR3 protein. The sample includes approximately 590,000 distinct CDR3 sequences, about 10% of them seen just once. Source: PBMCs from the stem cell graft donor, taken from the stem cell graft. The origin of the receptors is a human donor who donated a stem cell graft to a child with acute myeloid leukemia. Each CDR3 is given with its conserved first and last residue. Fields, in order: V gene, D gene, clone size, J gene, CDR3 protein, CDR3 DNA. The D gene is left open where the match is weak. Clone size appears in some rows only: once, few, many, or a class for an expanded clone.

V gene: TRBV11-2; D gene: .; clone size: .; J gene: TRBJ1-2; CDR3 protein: CASSSLRWYGYTF; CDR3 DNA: TGTGCCAGCAGCTCCCTACGGTGGTATGGCTACACCTTC
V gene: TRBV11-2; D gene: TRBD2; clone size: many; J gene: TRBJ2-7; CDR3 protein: CASSDLAGVSYEQYF; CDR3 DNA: TGTGCCAGCAGCGATTTAGCGGGAGTAAGCTACGAGCAGTACTTC
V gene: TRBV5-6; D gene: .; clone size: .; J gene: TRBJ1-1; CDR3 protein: CASSLGLSLEYTEAFF; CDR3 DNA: TGTGCCAGCAGCTTGGGACTGAGTTTAGAGTACACTGAAGCTTTCTTT
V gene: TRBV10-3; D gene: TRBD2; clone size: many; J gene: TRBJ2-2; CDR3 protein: CAISGTSGRSNTGELFF; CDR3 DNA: TGTGCCATCAGCGGGACTAGCGGGAGGTCGAACACCGGGGAGCTGTTTTTT
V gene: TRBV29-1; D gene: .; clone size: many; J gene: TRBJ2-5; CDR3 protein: CSVVGESGFQETQYF; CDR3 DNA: TGCAGCGTTGTCGGAGAGTCCGGCTTCCAAGAGACCCAGTACTTC
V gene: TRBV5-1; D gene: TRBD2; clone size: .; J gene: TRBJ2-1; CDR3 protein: CASSPGTSGRDEQFF; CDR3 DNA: TGCGCCAGCAGCCCCGGGACTAGCGGGAGGGATGAGCAGTTCTTC
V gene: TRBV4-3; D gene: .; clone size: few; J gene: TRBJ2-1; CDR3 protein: CASSHLLRDNDNEQFF; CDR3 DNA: TGCGCCAGCAGCCATCTTCTCCGGGACAACGACAATGAGCAGTTCTTC
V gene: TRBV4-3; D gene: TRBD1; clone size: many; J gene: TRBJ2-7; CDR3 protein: CASSFGQGGYEQYF; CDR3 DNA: TGCGCCAGCAGCTTTGGACAGGGGGGCTACGAGCAGTACTTC
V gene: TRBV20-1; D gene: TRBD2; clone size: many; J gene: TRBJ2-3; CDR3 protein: CSYSGRMGGTDTQYF; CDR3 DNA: TGCAGTTATAGCGGGAGGATGGGCGGGACAGATACGCAGTATTTT
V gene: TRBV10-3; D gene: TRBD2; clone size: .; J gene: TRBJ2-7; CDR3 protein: CAIRDSKLATSYEQYF; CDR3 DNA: TGTGCCATCCGAGATTCCAAACTAGCGACCTCCTACGAGCAGTACTTC
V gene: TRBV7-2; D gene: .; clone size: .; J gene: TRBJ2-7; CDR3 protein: CASSLGTTLGAYEQYF; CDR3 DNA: TGTGCCAGCAGCTTAGGAACGACCTTGGGGGCCTACGAGCAGTACTTC
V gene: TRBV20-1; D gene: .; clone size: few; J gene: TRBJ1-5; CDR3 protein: CSARTPLSNQPQHF; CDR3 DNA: TGCAGTGCTAGGACTCCGCTTAGCAATCAGCCCCAGCATTTT
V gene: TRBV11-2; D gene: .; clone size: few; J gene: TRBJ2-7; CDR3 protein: CASSLETTSSYEQYF; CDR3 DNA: TGTGCCAGCAGCTTAGAGACTACCAGCTCCTACGAGCAGTACTTC
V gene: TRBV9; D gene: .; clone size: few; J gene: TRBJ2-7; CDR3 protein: CASSVGQLTYEQYF; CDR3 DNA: TGTGCCAGCAGCGTAGGCCAGCTAACCTACGAGCAGTACTTC
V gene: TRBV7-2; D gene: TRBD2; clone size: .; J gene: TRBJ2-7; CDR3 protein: CASSSERGYSYEQYF; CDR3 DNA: TGTGCCAGCAGTTCAGAGCGGGGTTATTCCTACGAGCAGTACTTC
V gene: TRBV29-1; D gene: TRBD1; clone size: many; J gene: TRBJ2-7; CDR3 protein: CSVGQTYEQYF; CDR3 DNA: TGCAGCGTGGGACAGACCTACGAGCAGTACTTC
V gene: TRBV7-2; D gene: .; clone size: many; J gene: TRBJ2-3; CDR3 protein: CASSDGPPTDTQYF; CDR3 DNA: TGTGCCAGCAGCGATGGACCGCCCACAGATACGCAGTATTTT
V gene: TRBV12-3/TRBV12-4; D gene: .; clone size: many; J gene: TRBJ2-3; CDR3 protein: CASSLIDTQYF; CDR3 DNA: TGTGCCAGCAGTTTAATAGATACGCAGTATTTT
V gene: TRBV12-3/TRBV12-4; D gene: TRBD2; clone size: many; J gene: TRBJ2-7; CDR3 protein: CASSFWGGYEQYF; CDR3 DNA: TGTGCCAGCAGTTTTTGGGGGGGCTACGAGCAGTACTTC
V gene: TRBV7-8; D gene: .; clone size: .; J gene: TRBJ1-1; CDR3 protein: CASSFGTGTNTEAFF; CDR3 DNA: TGTGCCAGCAGCTTCGGTACAGGAACGAACACTGAAGCTTTCTTT
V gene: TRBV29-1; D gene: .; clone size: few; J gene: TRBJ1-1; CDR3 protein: CSVSTVEAFF; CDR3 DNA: TGCAGCGTATCGACAGTTGAAGCTTTCTTT
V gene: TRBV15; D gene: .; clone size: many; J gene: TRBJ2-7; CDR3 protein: CATSRDLLGEQYF; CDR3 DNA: TGTGCCACCAGCAGAGATCTCTTAGGGGAGCAGTACTTC
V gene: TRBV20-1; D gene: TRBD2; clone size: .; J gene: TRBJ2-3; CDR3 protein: CSARVFLRERNTQYF; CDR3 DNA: TGCAGTGCTAGAGTTTTCTTGCGGGAGCGGAATACGCAGTATTTT
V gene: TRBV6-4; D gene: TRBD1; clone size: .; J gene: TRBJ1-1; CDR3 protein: CASRRQGELPNTEAFF; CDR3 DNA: TGTGCCAGCAGGCGACAGGGGGAGCTTCCGAACACTGAAGCTTTCTTT
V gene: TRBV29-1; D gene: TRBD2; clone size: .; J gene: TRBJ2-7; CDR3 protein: CSVQSREVNEQYF; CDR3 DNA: TGCAGCGTTCAGTCGCGGGAGGTTAACGAGCAGTACTTC
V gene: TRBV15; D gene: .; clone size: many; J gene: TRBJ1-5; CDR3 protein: CATSRDLIQGGQPQHF; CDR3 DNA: TGTGCCACCAGCAGAGATCTTATCCAGGGAGGTCAGCCCCAGCATTTT
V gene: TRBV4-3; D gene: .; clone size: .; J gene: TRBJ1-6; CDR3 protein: CASSLQPFSLTNSPLHF; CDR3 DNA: TGCGCCAGCAGTCTGCAGCCCTTTAGCCTTACCAATTCACCCCTCCACTTT
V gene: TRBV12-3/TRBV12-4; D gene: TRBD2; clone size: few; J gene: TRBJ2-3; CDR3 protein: CASKLAGGRGTQYF; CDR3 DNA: TGTGCCAGCAAGCTAGCGGGAGGCCGGGGTACGCAGTATTTT
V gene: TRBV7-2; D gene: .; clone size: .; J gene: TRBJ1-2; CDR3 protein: CASSLLSLRLGHGYTF; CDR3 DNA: TGTGCCAGCAGCTTATTAAGCCTACGTCTCGGGCACGGCTACACCTTC
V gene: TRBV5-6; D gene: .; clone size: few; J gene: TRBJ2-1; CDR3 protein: CASTKPGPQTYNEQFF; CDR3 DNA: TGTGCCAGCACAAAACCGGGACCACAAACTTACAATGAGCAGTTCTTC
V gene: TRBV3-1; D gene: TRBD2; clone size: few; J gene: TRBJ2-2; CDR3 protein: CASSLQPAGDTGELFF; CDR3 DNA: TGTGCCAGCAGCCTACAACCAGCGGGGGATACCGGGGAGCTGTTTTTT
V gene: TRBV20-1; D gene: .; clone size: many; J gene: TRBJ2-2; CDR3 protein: CSAGTHTGELFF; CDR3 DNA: TGCAGTGCGGGGACCCACACCGGGGAGCTGTTTTTT
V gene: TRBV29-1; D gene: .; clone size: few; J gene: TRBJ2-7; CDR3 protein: CSVGVRTYEQYF; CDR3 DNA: TGCAGCGTTGGGGTCCGAACCTACGAGCAGTACTTC
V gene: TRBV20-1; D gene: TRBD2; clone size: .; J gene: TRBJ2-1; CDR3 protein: CSARLAKSYNEQFF; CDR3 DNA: TGCAGTGCGCGACTAGCGAAGTCCTACAATGAGCAGTTCTTC
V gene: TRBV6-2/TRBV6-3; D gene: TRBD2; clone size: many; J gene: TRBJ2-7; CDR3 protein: CASSSRMGLAGLEQYF; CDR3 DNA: TGTGCCAGCAGTTCTCGGATGGGACTAGCGGGTCTAGAGCAGTACTTC
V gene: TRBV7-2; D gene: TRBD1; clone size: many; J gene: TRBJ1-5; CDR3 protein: CASKTGMNSNQPQHF; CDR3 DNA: TGTGCCAGCAAGACAGGGATGAATAGCAATCAGCCCCAGCATTTT
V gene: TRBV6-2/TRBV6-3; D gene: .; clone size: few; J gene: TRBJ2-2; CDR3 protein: CATQGTRSAGELFF; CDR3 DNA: TGTGCCACCCAGGGAACTAGAAGTGCCGGGGAGCTGTTTTTT